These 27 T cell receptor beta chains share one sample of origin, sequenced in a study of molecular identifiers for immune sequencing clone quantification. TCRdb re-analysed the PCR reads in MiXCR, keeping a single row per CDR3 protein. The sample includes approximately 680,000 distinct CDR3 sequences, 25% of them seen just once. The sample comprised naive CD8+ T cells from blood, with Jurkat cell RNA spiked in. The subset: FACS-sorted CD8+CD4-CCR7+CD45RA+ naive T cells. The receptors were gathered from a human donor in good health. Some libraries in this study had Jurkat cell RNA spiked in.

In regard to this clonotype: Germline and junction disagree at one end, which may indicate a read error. The CDR3 region has the DNA TGTGCTAGCAGCTTGGAGCCGGGGGACTCTGGGGCCAACGTCCCGACTTTC. This sequence encodes CASSLEPGDSGANVPTF. This rearrangement joins TRBV7-7 to TRBJ2-6; D perhaps matches TRBD2 (6 bases). Germline loops: CDR1 SSHAT, CDR2 FNYEAQ (reference sequence). This CDR3 has 17 amino acids.

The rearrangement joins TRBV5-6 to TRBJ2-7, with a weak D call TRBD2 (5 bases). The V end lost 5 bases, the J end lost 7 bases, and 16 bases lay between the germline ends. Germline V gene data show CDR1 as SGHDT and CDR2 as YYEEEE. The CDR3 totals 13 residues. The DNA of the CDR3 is TGTGCCAGCAGGTTGCCAAGCAGACTAGAGCAGTACTTC. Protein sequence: CASRLPSRLEQYF.

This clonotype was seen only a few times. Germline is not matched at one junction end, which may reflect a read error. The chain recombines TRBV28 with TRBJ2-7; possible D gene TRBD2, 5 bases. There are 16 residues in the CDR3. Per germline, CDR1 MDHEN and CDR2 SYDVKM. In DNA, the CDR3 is TGTGCCAGCAGTTTTTGGGGAGAGATTGGGTCCTACGGGCAGTACTTC. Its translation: CASSFWGEIGSYGQYF.

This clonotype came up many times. CDR3 coding DNA: TGTGCCAGCAGCTCCGGGACAGGGGACGGGTACGAGCAGTACTTC. This gives the protein CASSSGTGDGYEQYF. The chain joins TRBV7-9 to TRBJ2-7, with 10 bases lining up with TRBD1. Looked up from germline, CDR1 is SEHNR and CDR2 is FQNEAQ (reference sequence). The CDR3 is made up of 15 amino acids. V dropped 4 bases and J dropped 4; count of bases not matched to a gene: 7.

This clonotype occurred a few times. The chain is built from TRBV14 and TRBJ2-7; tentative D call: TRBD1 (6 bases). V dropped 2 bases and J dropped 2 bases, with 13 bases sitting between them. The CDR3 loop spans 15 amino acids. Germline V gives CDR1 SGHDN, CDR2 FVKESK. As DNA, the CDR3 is TGTGCCAGCAGCCAATACGAGACAGGCACCTACGAGCAGTACTTC. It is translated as CASSQYETGTYEQYF.

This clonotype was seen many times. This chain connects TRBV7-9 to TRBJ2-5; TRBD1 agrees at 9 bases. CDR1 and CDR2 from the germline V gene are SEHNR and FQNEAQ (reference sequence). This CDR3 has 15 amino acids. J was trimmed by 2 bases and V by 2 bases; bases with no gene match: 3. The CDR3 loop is CASSLTGTGQETQYF. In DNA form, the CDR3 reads TGTGCCAGCAGCTTAACCGGGACAGGGCAAGAGACCCAGTACTTC.

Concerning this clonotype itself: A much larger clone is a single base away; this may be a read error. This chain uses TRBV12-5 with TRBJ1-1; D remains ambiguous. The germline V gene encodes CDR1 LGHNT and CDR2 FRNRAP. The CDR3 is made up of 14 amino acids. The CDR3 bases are TGTGCTAGTGGTTTTTCCGTGCAGAACACTGAATCTTTCTTT. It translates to CASGFSVQNTESFF.

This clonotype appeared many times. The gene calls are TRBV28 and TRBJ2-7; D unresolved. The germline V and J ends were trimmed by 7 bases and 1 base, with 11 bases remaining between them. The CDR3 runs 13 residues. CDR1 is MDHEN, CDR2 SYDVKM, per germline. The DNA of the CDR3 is TGTGCCAGCAATATGGTCCGATCCTACGAGCAGTACTTC. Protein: CASNMVRSYEQYF.

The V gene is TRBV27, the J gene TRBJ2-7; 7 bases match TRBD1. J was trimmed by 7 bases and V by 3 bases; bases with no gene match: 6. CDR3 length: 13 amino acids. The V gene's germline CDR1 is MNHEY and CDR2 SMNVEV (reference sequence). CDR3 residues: CASSFTTGREQYF. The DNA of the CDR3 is TGTGCCAGCAGTTTTACGACAGGGCGGGAGCAGTACTTC.

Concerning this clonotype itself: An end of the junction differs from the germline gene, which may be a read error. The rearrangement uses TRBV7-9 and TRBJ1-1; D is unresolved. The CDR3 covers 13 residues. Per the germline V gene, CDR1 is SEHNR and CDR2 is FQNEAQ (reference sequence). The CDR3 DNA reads TGTGCCAGCAGCGGACCGGGAACGACTGAAACTTTCTTT. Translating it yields CASSGPGTTETFF. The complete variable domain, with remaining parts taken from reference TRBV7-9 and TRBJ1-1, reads DTGVSQNPRHKITKRGQNVTFRCDPISEHNRLYWYRQTLGQGPEFLTYFQNEAQLEKSRLLSDRFSAERPKGSFSTLEIQRTEQGDSAMYLCASSGPGTTETFFGQGTRLTVV.

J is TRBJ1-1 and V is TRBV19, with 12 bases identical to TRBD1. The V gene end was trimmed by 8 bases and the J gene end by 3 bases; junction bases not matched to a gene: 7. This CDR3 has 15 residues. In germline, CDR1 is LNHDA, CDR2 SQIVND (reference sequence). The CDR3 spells CASETGQGAYTEAFF. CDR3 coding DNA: TGTGCCAGTGAAACGGGACAGGGGGCTTACACTGAAGCTTTCTTT.

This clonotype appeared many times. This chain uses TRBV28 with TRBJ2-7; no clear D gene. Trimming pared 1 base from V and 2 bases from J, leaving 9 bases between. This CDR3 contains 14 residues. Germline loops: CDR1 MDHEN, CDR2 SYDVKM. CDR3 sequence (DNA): TGTGCCAGCAGTTTATCTCACGGAGCCTACGAGCAGTACTTC. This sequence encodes CASSLSHGAYEQYF.

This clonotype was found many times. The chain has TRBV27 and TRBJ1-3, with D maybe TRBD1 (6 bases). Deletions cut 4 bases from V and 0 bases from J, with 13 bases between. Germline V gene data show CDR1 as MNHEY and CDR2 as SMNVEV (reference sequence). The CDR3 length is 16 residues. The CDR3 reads CASSSRTANSGNTIYF. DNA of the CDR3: TGTGCCAGCAGTTCACGGACAGCTAACTCTGGAAACACCATATATTTT.

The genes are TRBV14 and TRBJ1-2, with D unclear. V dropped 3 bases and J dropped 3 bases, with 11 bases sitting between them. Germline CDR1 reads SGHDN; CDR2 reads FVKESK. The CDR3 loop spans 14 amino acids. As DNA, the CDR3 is TGTGCCAGCAGCCACCCGCCTGCGGACTATGGCTACACCTTC. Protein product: CASSHPPADYGYTF.

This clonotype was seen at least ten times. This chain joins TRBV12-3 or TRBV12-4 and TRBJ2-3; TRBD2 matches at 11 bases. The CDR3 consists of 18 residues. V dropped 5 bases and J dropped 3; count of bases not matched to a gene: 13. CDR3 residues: CASSPLWLAGGRTDTQYF. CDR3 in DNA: TGTGCCAGCAGTCCTCTTTGGCTAGCGGGAGGTCGAACAGATACGCAGTATTTT.

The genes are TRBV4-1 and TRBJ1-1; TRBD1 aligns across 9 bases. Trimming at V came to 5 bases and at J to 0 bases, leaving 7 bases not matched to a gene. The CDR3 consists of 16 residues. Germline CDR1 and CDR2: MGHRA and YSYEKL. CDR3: CASSTTGQGMNTEAFF. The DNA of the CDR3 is TGCGCCAGCAGCACGACGGGACAGGGAATGAACACTGAAGCTTTCTTT.

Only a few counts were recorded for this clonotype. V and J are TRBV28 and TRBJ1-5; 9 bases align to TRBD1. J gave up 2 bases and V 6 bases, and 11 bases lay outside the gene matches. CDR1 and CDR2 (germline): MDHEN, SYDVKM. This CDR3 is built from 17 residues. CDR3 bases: TGTGCCAGCAGACCCGGGACAGGGTTTGGAGGCAATCAGCCCCAGCATTTT. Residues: CASRPGTGFGGNQPQHF.

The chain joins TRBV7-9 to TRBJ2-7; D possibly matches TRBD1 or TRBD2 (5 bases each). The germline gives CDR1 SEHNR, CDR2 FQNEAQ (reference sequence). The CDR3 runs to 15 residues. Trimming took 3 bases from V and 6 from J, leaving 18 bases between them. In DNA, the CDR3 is TGTGCCAGCAGCTTCCCCTCGGGCAGGGCGGGCGAGCAGTACTTC. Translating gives CASSFPSGRAGEQYF.

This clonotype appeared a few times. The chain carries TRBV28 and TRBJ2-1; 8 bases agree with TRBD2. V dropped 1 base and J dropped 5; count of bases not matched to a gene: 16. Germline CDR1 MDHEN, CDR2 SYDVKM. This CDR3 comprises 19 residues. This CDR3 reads CASSLFTWGAAGGHNEQFF. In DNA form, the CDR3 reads TGTGCCAGCAGTTTATTCACTTGGGGGGCGGCGGGAGGCCACAATGAGCAGTTCTTC.

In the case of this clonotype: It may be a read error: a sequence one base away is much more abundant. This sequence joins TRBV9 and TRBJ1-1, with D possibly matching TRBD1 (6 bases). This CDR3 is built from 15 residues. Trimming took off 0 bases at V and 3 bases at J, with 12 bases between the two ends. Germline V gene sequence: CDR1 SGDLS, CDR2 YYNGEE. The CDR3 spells CASSVGPGADTEAFF. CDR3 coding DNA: TGTGCCAGCAGCGTAGGGCCAGGGGCTGACACTGAAGCTTTCTTT.

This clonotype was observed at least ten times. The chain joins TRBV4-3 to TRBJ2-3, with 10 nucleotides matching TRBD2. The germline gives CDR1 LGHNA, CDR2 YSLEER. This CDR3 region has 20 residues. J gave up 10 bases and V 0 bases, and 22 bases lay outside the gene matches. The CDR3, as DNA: TGCGCCAGCAGCCAAGATACCGGCCTAGCGGGAGCCATTGATATGTTGGCGCAGTATTTT. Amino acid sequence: CASSQDTGLAGAIDMLAQYF.

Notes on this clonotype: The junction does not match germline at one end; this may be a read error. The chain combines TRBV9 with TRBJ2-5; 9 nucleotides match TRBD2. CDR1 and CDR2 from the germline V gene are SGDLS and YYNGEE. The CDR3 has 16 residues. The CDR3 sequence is CASGVAASGDQETQYF. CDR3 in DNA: TGTGCCAGCGGCGTAGCGGCTAGCGGGGACCAAGAGACCCAGTACTTC.

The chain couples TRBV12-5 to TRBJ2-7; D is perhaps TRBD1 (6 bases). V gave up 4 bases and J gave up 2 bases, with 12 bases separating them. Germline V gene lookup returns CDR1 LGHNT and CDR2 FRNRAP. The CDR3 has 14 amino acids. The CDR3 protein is CASGSPGETYEQYF. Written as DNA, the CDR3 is TGTGCTAGTGGTTCGCCAGGGGAAACCTACGAGCAGTACTTC. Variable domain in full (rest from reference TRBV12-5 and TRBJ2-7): DARVTQTPRHKVTEMGQEVTMRCQPILGHNTVFWYRQTMMQGLELLAYFRNRAPLDDSGMPKDRFSAEMPDATLATLKIQPSEPRDSAVYFCASGSPGETYEQYFGPGTRLTVT.

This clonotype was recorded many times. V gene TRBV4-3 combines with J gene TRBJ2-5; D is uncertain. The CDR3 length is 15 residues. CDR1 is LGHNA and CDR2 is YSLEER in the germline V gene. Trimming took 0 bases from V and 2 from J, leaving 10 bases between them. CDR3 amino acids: CASSQDWQPQETQYF. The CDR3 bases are TGCGCCAGCAGCCAAGATTGGCAGCCTCAAGAGACCCAGTACTTC.

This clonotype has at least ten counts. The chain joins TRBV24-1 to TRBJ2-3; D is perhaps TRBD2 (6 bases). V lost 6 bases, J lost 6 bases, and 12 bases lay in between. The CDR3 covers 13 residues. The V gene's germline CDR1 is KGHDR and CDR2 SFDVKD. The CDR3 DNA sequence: TGTGCCACCAGTTTACGCGGGACGGATACGCAGTATTTT. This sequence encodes CATSLRGTDTQYF.

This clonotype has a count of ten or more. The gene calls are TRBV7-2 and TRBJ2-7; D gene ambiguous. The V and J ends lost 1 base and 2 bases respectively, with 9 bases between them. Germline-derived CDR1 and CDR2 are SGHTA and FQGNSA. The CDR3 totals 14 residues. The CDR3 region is CASSLGSRTYEQYF. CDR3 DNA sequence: TGTGCCAGCAGCTTAGGCAGTCGGACCTACGAGCAGTACTTC.

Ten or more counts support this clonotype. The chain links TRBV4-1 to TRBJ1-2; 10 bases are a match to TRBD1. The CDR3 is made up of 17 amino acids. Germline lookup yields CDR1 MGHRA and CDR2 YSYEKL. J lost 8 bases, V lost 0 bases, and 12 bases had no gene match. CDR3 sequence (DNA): TGCGCCAGCAGCCAAGATCAGTTGAGACAGGGGGCAGGAGGCTACACCTTC. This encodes CASSQDQLRQGAGGYTF.